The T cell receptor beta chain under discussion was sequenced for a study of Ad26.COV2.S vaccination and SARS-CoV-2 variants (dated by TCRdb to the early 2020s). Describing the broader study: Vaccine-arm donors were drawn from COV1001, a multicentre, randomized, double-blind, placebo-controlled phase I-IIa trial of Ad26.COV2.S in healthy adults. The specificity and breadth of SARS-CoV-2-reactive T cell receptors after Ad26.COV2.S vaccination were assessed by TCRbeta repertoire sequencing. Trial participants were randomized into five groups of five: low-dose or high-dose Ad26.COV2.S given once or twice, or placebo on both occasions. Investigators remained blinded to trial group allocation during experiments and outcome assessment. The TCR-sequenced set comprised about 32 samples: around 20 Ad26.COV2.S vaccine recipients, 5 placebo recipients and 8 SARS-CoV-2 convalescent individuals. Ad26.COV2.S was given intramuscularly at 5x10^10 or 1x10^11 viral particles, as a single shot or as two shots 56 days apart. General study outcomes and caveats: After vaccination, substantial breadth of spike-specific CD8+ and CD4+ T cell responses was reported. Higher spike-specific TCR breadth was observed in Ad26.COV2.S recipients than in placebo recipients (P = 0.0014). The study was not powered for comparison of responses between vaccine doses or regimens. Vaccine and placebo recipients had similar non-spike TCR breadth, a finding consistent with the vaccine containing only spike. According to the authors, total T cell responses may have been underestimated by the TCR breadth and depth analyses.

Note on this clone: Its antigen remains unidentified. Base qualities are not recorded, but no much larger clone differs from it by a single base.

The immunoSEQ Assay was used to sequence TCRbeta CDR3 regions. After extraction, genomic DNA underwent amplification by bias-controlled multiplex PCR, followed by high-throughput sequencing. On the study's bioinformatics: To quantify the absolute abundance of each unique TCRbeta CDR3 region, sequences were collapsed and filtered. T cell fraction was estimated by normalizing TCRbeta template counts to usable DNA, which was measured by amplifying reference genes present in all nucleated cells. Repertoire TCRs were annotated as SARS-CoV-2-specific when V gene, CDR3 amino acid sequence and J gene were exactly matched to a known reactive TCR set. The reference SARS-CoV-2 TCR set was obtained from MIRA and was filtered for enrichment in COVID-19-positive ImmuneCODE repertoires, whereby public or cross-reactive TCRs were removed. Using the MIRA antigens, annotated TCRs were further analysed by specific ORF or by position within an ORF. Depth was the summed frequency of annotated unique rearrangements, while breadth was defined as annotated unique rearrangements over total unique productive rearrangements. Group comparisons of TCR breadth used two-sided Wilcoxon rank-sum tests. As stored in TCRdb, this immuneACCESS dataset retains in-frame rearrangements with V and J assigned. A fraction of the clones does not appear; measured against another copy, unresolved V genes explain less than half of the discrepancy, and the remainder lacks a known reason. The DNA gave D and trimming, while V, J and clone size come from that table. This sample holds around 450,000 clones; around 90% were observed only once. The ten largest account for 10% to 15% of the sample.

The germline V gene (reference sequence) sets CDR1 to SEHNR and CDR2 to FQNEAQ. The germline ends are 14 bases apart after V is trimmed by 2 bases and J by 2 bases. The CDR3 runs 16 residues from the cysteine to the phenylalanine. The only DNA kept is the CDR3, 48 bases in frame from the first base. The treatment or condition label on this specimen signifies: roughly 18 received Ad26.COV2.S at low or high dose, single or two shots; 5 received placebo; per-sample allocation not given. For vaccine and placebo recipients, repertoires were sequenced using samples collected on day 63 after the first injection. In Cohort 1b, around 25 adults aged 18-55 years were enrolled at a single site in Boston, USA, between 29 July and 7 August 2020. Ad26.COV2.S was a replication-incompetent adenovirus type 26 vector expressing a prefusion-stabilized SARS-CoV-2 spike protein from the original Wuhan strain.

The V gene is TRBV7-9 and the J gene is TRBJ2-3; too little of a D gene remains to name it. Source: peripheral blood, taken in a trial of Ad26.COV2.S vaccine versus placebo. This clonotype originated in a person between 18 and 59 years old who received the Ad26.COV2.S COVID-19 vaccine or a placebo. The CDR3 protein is CASSLSVGSDTDTQYF. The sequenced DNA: TGTGCCAGCAGCTTATCCGTGGGTTCTGACACAGATACGCAGTATTTT.